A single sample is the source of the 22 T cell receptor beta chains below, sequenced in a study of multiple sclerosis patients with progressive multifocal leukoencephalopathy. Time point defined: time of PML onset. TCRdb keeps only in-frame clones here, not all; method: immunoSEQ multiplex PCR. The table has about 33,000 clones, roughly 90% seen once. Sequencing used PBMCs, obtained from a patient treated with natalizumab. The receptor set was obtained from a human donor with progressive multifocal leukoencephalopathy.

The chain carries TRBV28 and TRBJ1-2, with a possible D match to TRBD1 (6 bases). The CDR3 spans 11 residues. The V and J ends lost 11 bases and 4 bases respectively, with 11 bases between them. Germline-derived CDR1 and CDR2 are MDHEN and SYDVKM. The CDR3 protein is CAGGQSYGYTF. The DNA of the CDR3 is TGTGCCGGAGGACAGAGCTATGGCTACACCTTC.

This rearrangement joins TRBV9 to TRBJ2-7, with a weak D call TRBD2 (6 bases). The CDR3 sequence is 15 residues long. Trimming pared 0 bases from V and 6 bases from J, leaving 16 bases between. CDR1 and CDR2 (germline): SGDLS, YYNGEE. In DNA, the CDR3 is TGTGCCAGCAGCGTAGGGTCCGGGGGAGTTACCGAGCAGTACTTC. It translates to CASSVGSGGVTEQYF. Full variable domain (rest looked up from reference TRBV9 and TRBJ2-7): DSGVTQTPKHLITATGQRVTLRCSPRSGDLSVYWYQQSLDQGLQFLIQYYNGEERAKGNILERFSAQQFPDLHSELNLSSLELGDSALYFCASSVGSGGVTEQYFGPGTRLTVT.

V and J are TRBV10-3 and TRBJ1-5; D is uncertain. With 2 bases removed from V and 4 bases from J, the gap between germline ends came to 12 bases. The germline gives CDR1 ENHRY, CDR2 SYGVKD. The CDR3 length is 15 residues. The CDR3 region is CAISEQGPRNQPQHF. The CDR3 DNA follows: TGTGCCATCAGTGAGCAAGGGCCTAGAAATCAGCCCCAGCATTTT.

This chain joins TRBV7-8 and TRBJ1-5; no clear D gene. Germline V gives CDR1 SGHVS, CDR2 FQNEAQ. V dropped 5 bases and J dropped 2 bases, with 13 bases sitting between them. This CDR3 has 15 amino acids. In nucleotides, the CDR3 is TGTGCCAGCAGCCCGCGGGGTGAGGGCAATCAGCCCCAGCATTTT. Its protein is CASSPRGEGNQPQHF.

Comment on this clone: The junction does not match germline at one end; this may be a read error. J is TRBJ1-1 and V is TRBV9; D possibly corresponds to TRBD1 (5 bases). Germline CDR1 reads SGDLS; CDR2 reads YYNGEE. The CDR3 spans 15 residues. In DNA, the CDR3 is TGTGCCAGCACCGAAGCAGGGTCTATGAACGCTGAAGCTTTCTTT. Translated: CASTEAGSMNAEAFF.

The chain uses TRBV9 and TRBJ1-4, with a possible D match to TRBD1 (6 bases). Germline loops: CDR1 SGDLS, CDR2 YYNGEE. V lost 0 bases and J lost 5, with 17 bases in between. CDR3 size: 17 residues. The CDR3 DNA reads TGTGCCAGCAGCGTAGCTGTCGGCGGACAGACGAATGAAAAACTGTTTTTT. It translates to CASSVAVGGQTNEKLFF.

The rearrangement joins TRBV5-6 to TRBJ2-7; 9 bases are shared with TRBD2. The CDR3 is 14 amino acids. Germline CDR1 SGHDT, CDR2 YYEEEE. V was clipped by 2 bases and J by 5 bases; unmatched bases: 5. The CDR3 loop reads CASSFIAGANEQYF. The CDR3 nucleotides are TGTGCCAGCAGCTTCATAGCGGGAGCGAACGAGCAGTACTTC.

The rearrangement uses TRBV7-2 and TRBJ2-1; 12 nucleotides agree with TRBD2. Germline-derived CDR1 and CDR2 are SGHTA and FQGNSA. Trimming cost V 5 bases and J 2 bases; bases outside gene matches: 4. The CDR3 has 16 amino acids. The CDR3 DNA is TGTGCCAGCAGCGCTCCTAGCGGGAGGGCCTACAATGAGCAGTTCTTC. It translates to CASSAPSGRAYNEQFF.

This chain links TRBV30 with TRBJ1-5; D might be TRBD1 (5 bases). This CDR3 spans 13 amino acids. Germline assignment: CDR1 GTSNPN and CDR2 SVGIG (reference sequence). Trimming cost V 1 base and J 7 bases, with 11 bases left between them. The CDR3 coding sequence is TGTGCCTGGAGTGGGCAGGGTAGCCAGCCCCAGCATTTT. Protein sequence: CAWSGQGSQPQHF.

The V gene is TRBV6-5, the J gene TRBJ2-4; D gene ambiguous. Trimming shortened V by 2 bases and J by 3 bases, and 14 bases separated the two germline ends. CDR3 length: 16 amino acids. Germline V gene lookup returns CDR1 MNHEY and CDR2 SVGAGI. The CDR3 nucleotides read TGTGCCAGCAGTTACGCGCCTCAGGCAGGCAAAAACATTCAGTACTTC. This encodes CASSYAPQAGKNIQYF.

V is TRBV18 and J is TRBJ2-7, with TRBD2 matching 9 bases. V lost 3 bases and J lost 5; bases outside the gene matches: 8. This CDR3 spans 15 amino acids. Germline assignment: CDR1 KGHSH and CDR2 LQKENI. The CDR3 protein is CASSPFLAGADEQYF. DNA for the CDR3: TGTGCCAGCTCACCTTTCTTAGCGGGAGCCGACGAGCAGTACTTC. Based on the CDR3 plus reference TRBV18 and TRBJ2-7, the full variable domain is NAGVMQNPRHLVRRRGQEARLRCSPMKGHSHVYWYRQLPEEGLKFMVYLQKENIIDESGMPKERFSAEFPKEGPSILRIQQVVRGDSAAYFCASSPFLAGADEQYFGPGTRLTVT.

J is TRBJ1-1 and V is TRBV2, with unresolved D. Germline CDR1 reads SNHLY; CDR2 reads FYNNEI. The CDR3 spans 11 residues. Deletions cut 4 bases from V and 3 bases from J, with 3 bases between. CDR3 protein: CASSAHTEAFF. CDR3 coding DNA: TGTGCCAGCAGTGCTCACACTGAAGCTTTCTTT.

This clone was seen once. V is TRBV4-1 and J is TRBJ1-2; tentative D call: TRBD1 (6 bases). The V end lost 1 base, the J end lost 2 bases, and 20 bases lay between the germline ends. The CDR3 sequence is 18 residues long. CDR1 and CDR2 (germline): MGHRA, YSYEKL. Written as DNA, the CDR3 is TGCGCCAGCAGCCAAGTCATCGGCCCAGGGGACGCGAACTATGGCTACACCTTC. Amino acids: CASSQVIGPGDANYGYTF.

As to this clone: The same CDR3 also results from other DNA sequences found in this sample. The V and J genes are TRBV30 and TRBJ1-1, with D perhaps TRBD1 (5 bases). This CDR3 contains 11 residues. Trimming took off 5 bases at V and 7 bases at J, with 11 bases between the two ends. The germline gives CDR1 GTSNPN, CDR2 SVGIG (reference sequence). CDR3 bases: TGTGCCTGGGGGCGACAGTTTGAAGCTTTCTTT. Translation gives CAWGRQFEAFF. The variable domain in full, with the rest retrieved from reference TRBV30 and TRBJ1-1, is SQTIHQWPATLVQPVGSPLSLECTVEGTSNPNLYWYRQAAGRGLQLLFYSVGIGQISSEVPQNLSASRPQDRQFILSSKKLLLSDSGFYLCAWGRQFEAFFGQGTRLTVV.

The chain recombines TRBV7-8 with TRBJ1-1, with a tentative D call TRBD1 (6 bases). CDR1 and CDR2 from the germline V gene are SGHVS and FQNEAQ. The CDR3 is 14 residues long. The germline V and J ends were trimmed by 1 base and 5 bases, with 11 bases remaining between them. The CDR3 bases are TGTGCCAGCAGCTTAGGGGGACACGGGACTGAAGCTTTCTTT. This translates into CASSLGGHGTEAFF.

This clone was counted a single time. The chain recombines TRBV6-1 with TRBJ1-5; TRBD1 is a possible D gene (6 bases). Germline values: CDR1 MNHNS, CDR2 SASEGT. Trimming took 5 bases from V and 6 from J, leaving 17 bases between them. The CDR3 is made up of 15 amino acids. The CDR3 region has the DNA TGTGCCAGCAGTCCCTGGGTAGGGGGAGGTCAGCCCCAGCATTTT. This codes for CASSPWVGGGQPQHF.

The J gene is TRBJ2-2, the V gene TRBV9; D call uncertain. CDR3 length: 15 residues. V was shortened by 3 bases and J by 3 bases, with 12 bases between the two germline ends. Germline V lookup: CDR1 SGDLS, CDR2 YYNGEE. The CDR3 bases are TGTGCCAGCAGCGCTGAGACCCAATACACCGGGGAGCTGTTTTTT. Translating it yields CASSAETQYTGELFF.

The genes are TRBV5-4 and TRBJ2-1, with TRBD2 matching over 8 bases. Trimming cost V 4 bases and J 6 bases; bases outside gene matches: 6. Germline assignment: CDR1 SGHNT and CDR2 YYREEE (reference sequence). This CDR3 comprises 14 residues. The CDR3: CASSPHGGVNEQFF. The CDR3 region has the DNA TGTGCCAGCAGCCCGCACGGGGGGGTCAATGAGCAGTTCTTC.

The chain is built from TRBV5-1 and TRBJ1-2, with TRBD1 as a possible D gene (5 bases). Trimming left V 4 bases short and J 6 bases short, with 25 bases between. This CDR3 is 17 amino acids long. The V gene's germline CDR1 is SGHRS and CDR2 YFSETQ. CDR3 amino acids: CASSLNALGVSPDGYTF. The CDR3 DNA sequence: TGCGCCAGCAGCCTAAACGCGCTGGGGGTTAGCCCCGATGGCTACACCTTC.

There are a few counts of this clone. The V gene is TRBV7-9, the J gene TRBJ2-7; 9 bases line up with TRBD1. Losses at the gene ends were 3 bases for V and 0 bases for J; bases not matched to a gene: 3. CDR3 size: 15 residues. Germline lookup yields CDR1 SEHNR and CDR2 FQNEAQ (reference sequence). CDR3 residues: CASSFLQGASYEQYF. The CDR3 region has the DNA TGTGCCAGCAGCTTCCTACAGGGGGCCTCCTACGAGCAGTACTTC.

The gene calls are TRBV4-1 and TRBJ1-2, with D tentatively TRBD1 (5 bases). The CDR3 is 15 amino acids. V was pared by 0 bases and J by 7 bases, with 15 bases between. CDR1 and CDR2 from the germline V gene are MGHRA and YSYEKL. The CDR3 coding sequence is TGCGCCAGCAGCCAAGAGCGCGGGGCGGCCGGTGGCTACACCTTC. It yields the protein CASSQERGAAGGYTF.

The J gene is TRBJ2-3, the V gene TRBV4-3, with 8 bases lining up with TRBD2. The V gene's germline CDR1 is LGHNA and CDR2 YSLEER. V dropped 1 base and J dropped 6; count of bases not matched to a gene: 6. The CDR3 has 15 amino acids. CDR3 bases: TGCGCCAGCAGCCAAGTATCTAGCGGGCGGGATACGCAGTATTTT. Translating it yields CASSQVSSGRDTQYF.